This is a list of T cell receptor beta chains from one sample in a study of blood T cell repertoires in COVID-19. Only in-frame clones appear in the TCRdb table, and some are missing; sequencing was by immunoSEQ multiplex PCR. In the table there are roughly 38,000 clones, approximately 88% of which are singletons. The sample consisted of peripheral blood. The receptor source for this set is a woman in her 70s with acute or convalescent COVID-19. The CDR3 runs from the conserved cysteine through the conserved F or W. D genes are given only for firm matches. Clone sizes are given selectively: once, few, many, or a class where the clone is expanded.

size	V	D	J	DNA	CDR3
NA	TRBV7-3	TRBD2	TRBJ2-1	TGTGCCAGCAGCTTGACTAGCGGGACGGATGAGCAGTTCTTC	CASSLTSGTDEQFF
NA	TRBV5-5	NA	TRBJ2-4	TGTGCCAGCAGCTTGGAGGGGATTCAAAACATTCAGTACTTC	CASSLEGIQNIQYF
NA	TRBV11-3	NA	TRBJ2-6	TGTGCCAGCCAGTCTGGGGCCAACGTCCTGACTTTC	CASQSGANVLTF
NA	TRBV4-2	NA	TRBJ1-6	TGTGCCAGCAGCCAAGTCACTAGCTCCTATAATTCACCCCTCCACTTT	CASSQVTSSYNSPLHF
NA	TRBV6-5	NA	TRBJ1-2	TGTGCCAGCACCTCCCGCAGGGAATGGGACTATGGCTACACCTTC	CASTSRREWDYGYTF
NA	TRBV11-2	NA	TRBJ1-5	TGTGCCAGCAGTAGAGACGGCCGAGGGCAGCCCCAGCATTTT	CASSRDGRGQPQHF
NA	TRBV10-3	NA	TRBJ1-4	TGTGCCATCAGTGAGTCGAGACAGCAACTGTTTTTT	CAISESRQQLFF
once	TRBV9	NA	TRBJ2-5	TGTGCCAGCAGCGAGGGGATAGGGTTGGAGACCCAGTACTTC	CASSEGIGLETQYF
NA	TRBV10-3	TRBD2	TRBJ2-1	TGTGCCATCAGTTCCGGGACTAGCGGGAAGGGGTCGGGCAATGAGCAGTTCTTC	CAISSGTSGKGSGNEQFF
NA	TRBV2	TRBD1	TRBJ2-3	TGTGCCAGCAATGACAGGGCCACAGATACGCAGTATTTT	CASNDRATDTQYF
once	TRBV20-1	NA	TRBJ1-4	TGCAGTGCTAGAAGCGAAAAACTGTTTTTT	CSARSEKLFF
NA	TRBV24-1	TRBD2	TRBJ2-1	TGTGCCACCAGTGATTTCTTGCGGGGGGGCCGGTTCTTC	CATSDFLRGGRFF
NA	TRBV7-2	NA	TRBJ2-2	TGTGCCAGCAGCCCGACACCCCCCGGGGAGCTGTTTTTT	CASSPTPPGELFF
NA	TRBV6-5	TRBD1	TRBJ2-3	TGTGCCAGCAGTTACACAGGACAGGGGGCCGATACGCAGTATTTT	CASSYTGQGADTQYF
once	TRBV30	NA	TRBJ1-2	TGTGCCTGGAATACTCCAGGGATGGGCTATGGCTACACCTTC	CAWNTPGMGYGYTF
NA	TRBV7-9	TRBD2	TRBJ2-1	TGTGCCAGCAGCTTAACTAGCGGAAACAATGAGCAGTTCTTC	CASSLTSGNNEQFF
once	TRBV4-3	NA	TRBJ2-3	TGCGCCAGCAGCCAAGATTTAGGGGGTATGGGTACGCAGTATTTT	CASSQDLGGMGTQYF
NA	TRBV5-8	NA	TRBJ2-3	TGTGCCAGCAGCTTGGAAGCCGTCCGGTCAGATACGCAGTATTTT	CASSLEAVRSDTQYF
NA	TRBV27	TRBD2	TRBJ2-1	TGTGCCAGCAGTCCCGGACTAGCGGGGGGCCCGTTCCAGTTCTTC	CASSPGLAGGPFQFF
NA	TRBV7-2	TRBD1	TRBJ1-5	TGTGCCAGCAGCTTAGCGTTTCAGGGGGCCGAGCAGCCCCAGCATTTT	CASSLAFQGAEQPQHF
NA	TRBV11-3	NA	TRBJ2-1	TGTGCCAGCAGCCTTTACCGGGACTCACCCTACAATGAGCAGTTCTTC	CASSLYRDSPYNEQFF
NA	TRBV6-6	TRBD1	TRBJ1-2	TGTGCCAGCAGTACAAGGACAGGGGGCCTGGATGGCTACACCTTC	CASSTRTGGLDGYTF
NA	TRBV6-1	NA	TRBJ1-4	TGTGCCAGCAGTGAAGGGAGGGGAGTTAATGAAAAACTGTTTTTT	CASSEGRGVNEKLFF
NA	TRBV5-8	TRBD2	TRBJ2-3	TGTGCCAGCAGCTATGGGACTAGCGGGTTATCAGATACGCAGTATTTT	CASSYGTSGLSDTQYF
NA	TRBV27	TRBD1	TRBJ2-3	TGTGCCAGCAGTTTACGGGACAGGATTTACACAGATACGCAGTATTTT	CASSLRDRIYTDTQYF